The 14 T cell receptor beta chains presented below share a single source sample, sequenced in a study of T cell repertoires in cytomegalovirus infection (dated 2019 in TCRdb). The data were produced on an Illumina HiSeq 1500. The public reads were quality trimmed at Q25 with fastp and then assembled into clones with MiXCR by TCRdb, keeping productive beta chains. CDR3 protein duplicates are merged, each entry listing the most common genes and DNA. For this sample there are under 250,000 distinct CDR3 sequences; approximately 7% appear just once. The ten largest make up under 7% of the sample. Specimen: PBMCs. Receptors were obtained from a human donor in good health (CMV status not recorded). Some clones in this sample may be carry-over from other donors' samples.

The genes are TRBV6-2 or TRBV6-3 and TRBJ1-5, with TRBD1 matching 7 bases. Germline V CDR1 and CDR2: MNHEY, SVGEGT. Trimming at V came to 10 bases and at J to 1 base, leaving 4 bases not matched to a gene. The CDR3 has 13 residues. The DNA of the CDR3 is TGTGCCACCCAGGGGGAAAGCAATCAGCCCCAGCATTTT. It yields the protein CATQGESNQPQHF.

Many counts were recorded for this clonotype. The chain couples TRBV27 to TRBJ2-7; TRBD1 matches 7 bases. CDR1 is MNHEY and CDR2 is SMNVEV in the germline V gene (reference sequence). V dropped 7 bases and J dropped 3; count of bases not matched to a gene: 6. The CDR3 extends over 13 amino acids. In DNA, the CDR3 is TGTGCCAGCATGGAGACAGGGTTCTACGAGCAGTACTTC. Translation gives CASMETGFYEQYF.

The genes are TRBV27 and TRBJ2-3, with TRBD2 identical over 10 bases. V was clipped by 2 bases and J by 0 bases; unmatched bases: 2. Germline loops: CDR1 MNHEY, CDR2 SMNVEV (reference sequence). CDR3 length: 16 residues. The CDR3 region has the DNA TGTGCCAGCAGTTTAAGTAGCGGGGGGAGCACAGATACGCAGTATTTT. Translation: CASSLSSGGSTDTQYF.

Points on this clonotype: A read error may explain this, as a much larger clone is one base away. The V gene is TRBV5-5, the J gene TRBJ2-4, with no clear D. This CDR3 spans 11 amino acids. Germline CDR1 is SGHKS and CDR2 is YYEKEE (reference sequence). The chain's CDR3 is CASSFQNMQYF. In DNA form, the CDR3 reads TGTGCCAGCAGCTTTCAGAACATGCAGTACTTC. Combining the CDR3 with reference TRBV5-5 and TRBJ2-4 gives the whole variable domain DAGVTQSPTHLIKTRGQQVTLRCSPISGHKSVSWYQQVLGQGPQFIFQYYEKEERGRGNFPDRFSARQFPNYSSELNVNALLLGDSALYLCASSFQNMQYFGAGTRLSVL.

This clonotype appeared many times. V and J are TRBV6-2 or TRBV6-3 and TRBJ2-1; D possibly corresponds to TRBD2 (5 bases). V was trimmed by 2 bases and J by 4 bases, leaving 15 bases between them. The CDR3 runs to 16 residues. Germline loops: CDR1 MNHEY, CDR2 SVGEGT. This CDR3 is CASSYRPKRLYNEQFF. In DNA form, the CDR3 reads TGTGCCAGCAGTTACCGTCCAAAGCGGCTTTACAATGAGCAGTTCTTC.

This clonotype showed up many times. This rearrangement joins TRBV5-1 to TRBJ1-1; unclear D gene. Trimming shortened V by 3 bases and J by 2 bases, and 11 bases separated the two germline ends. The CDR3 is 14 amino acids. Germline V gene sequence: CDR1 SGHRS, CDR2 YFSETQ. DNA for the CDR3: TGCGCCAGCAGCTACCGGACGGACAACACTGAAGCTTTCTTT. The encoded protein is CASSYRTDNTEAFF.

Ten or more counts support this clonotype. The chain links TRBV5-1 to TRBJ1-1; no clear D. CDR1 and CDR2 (germline): SGHRS, YFSETQ. V was cut by 1 base and J by 3 bases, with 7 bases left in between. The CDR3 has 13 residues. In nucleotides, the CDR3 is TGCGCCAGCAGCTTGACCCCCCACACTGAAGCTTTCTTT. It specifies CASSLTPHTEAFF.

The rearrangement links TRBV5-1 to TRBJ2-5, with D maybe TRBD1 (5 bases). Between the trimmed V and J ends, which lost 4 bases and 4 bases, there was a span of 11 bases. Germline-derived CDR1 and CDR2 are SGHRS and YFSETQ. This CDR3 has 13 residues. CDR3 amino acids: CASSPLGRETQYF. CDR3 coding DNA: TGCGCCAGCAGCCCCCTGGGGCGAGAGACCCAGTACTTC.

This clonotype was counted many times. The chain has TRBV5-1 and TRBJ2-5; 12 nucleotides align to TRBD2. Germline CDR1 SGHRS, CDR2 YFSETQ. The CDR3 sequence is 17 residues long. V lost 3 bases to trimming and J lost 5 bases; unmatched junction nucleotides: 11. As DNA, the CDR3 is TGCGCCAGCAGCTACGCCGGGACTAGCGGGCCGGGGGAGACCCAGTACTTC. Protein sequence: CASSYAGTSGPGETQYF. Using reference TRBV5-1 and TRBJ2-5 for the parts outside the CDR3, the full variable domain is KAGVTQTPRYLIKTRGQQVTLSCSPISGHRSVSWYQQTPGQGLQFLFEYFSETQRNKGNFPGRFSGRQFSNSRSEMNVSTLELGDSALYLCASSYAGTSGPGETQYFGPGTRLLVL.

At least ten counts were recorded for this clonotype. The chain joins TRBV4-2 to TRBJ2-7; tentatively, D is TRBD1 or TRBD2 (5 bases each). Deletions cut 0 bases from V and 2 bases from J, with 14 bases between. This CDR3 is built from 16 residues. Germline V CDR1 and CDR2: LGHNA, YNFKEQ. The DNA of the CDR3 is TGTGCCAGCAGCCAAGATTGGGGCGGAGGCACCTACGAGCAGTACTTC. Translating gives CASSQDWGGGTYEQYF.

This clonotype has at least ten counts. The genes are TRBV5-1 and TRBJ2-5; D tentatively reads TRBD1 or TRBD2 (6 bases each). CDR1 is SGHRS and CDR2 is YFSETQ in the germline V gene. This CDR3 is 15 amino acids long. Trimming removed 4 bases from V and 3 bases from J, with 16 bases in between. The CDR3 loop is CASSRGSGGEETQYF. CDR3 DNA: TGCGCCAGCAGCCGAGGGTCCGGGGGCGAAGAGACCCAGTACTTC.

In its sample, this clonotype was seen many times. The chain couples TRBV14 to TRBJ1-4; 7 bases are a match to TRBD1. CDR3 size: 15 residues. The junction had 8 bases not matched to a gene; V was cut back by 4 bases and J by 6 bases. CDR1 and CDR2 from the germline V gene are SGHDN and FVKESK. The DNA of the CDR3 is TGTGCCAGCAGCCTATCGACAGGGTGGTATGAAAAACTGTTTTTT. It encodes CASSLSTGWYEKLFF.

This clonotype has ten or more counts. This rearrangement joins TRBV7-2 to TRBJ2-7, with D hard to call. The V end lost 5 bases, the J end lost 2 bases, and 10 bases lay between the germline ends. Per germline, CDR1 SGHTA and CDR2 FQGNSA. The CDR3 totals 13 residues. For the CDR3, the DNA is TGTGCCAGCAGCCGAGGACGGACCTACGAGCAGTACTTC. Its protein is CASSRGRTYEQYF.

At least ten counts were recorded for this clonotype. The chain links TRBV20-1 to TRBJ1-2, with D possibly being TRBD1 (5 bases). Per the germline V gene, CDR1 is DFQATT and CDR2 is SNEGSKA (reference sequence). The CDR3 contains 12 residues. V lost 5 bases, J lost 6 bases, and 13 bases lay in between. CDR3 sequence reads: CSADDSPDGYTF. In nucleotides, the CDR3 is TGCAGTGCTGATGACAGCCCGGATGGCTACACCTTC.